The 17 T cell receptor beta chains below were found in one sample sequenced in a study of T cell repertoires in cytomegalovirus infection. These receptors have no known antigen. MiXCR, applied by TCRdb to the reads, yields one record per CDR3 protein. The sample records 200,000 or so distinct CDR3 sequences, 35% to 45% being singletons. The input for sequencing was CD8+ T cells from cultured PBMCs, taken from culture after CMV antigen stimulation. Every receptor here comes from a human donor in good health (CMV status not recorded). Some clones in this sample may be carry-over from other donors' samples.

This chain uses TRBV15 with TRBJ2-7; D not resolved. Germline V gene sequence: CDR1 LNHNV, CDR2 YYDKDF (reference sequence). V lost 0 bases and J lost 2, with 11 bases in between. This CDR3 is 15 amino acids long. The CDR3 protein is CATSRDKRETYEQYF. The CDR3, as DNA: TGTGCCACCAGCAGAGATAAACGAGAGACCTACGAGCAGTACTTC.

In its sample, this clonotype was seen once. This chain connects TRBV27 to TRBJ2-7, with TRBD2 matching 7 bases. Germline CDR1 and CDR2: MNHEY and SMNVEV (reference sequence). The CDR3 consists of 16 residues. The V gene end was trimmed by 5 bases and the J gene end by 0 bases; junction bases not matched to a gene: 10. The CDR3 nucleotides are TGTGCCAGCAGTCCCTCTAGCGGCCAAAGCTCCTACGAGCAGTACTTC. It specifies CASSPSSGQSSYEQYF.

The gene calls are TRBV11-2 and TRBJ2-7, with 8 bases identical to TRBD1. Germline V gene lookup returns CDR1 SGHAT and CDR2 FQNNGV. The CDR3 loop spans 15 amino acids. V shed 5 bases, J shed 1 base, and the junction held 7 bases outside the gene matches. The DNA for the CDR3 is TGTGCCAGCAGCATAAGCCGGGACAGGTCCTACGAGCAGTACTTC. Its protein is CASSISRDRSYEQYF.

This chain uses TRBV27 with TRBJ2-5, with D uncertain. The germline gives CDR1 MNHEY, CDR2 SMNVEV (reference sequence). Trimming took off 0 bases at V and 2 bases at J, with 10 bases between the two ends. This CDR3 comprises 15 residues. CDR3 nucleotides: TGTGCCAGCAGTTTATCGGCTTTTTTTCAAGAGACCCAGTACTTC. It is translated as CASSLSAFFQETQYF.

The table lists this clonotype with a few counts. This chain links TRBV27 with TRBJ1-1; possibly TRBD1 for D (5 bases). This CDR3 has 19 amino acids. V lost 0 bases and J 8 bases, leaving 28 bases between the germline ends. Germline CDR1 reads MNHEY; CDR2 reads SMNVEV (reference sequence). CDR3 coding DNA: TGTGCCAGCAGTTTATCTACCGGGGCTGTCGGATCCTCCAAAGGAGAAGCTTTCTTT. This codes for CASSLSTGAVGSSKGEAFF.

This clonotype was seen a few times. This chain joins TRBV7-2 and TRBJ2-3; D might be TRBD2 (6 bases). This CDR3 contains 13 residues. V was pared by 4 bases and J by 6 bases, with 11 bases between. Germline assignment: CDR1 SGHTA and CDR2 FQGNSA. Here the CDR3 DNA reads TGTGCCAGCAGCTCCTGGGGGAGGGATACGCAGTATTTT. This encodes CASSSWGRDTQYF.

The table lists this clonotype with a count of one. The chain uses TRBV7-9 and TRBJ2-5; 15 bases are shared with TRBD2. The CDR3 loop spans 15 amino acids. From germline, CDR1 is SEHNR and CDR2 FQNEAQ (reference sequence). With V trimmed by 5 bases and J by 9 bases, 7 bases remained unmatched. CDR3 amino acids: CASSPRTSGGEAQYF. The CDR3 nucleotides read TGTGCCAGCAGCCCCCGGACTAGCGGGGGGGAGGCCCAGTACTTC.

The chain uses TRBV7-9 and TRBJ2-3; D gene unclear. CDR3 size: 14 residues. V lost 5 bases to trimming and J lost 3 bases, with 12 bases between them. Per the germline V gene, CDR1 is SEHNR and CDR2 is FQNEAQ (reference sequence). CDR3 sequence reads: CASSPETPTDTQYF. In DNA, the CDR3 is TGTGCCAGCAGCCCAGAAACCCCAACAGATACGCAGTATTTT. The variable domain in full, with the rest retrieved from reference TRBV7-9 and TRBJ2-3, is DTGVSQNPRHKITKRGQNVTFRCDPISEHNRLYWYRQTLGQGPEFLTYFQNEAQLEKSRLLSDRFSAERPKGSFSTLEIQRTEQGDSAMYLCASSPETPTDTQYFGPGTRLTVL.

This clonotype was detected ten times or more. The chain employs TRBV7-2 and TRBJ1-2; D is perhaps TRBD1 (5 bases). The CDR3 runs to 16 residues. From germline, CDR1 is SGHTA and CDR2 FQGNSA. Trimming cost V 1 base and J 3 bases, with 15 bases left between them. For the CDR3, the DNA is TGTGCCAGCAGCTTAGGTTGGGGGTCAAAACACTATGGCTACACCTTC. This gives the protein CASSLGWGSKHYGYTF.

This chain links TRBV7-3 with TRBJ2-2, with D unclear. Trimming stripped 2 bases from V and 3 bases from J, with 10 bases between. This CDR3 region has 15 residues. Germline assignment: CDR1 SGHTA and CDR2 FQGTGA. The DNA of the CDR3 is TGTGCCAGCAGCTTACTAGGGTCGGACACCGGGGAGCTGTTTTTT. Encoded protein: CASSLLGSDTGELFF.

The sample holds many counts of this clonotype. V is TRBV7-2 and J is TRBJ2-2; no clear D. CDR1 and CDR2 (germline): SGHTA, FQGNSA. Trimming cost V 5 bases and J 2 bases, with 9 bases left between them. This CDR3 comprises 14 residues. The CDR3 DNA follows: TGTGCCAGCAGCCGGACCTCTAACACCGGGGAGCTGTTTTTT. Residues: CASSRTSNTGELFF.

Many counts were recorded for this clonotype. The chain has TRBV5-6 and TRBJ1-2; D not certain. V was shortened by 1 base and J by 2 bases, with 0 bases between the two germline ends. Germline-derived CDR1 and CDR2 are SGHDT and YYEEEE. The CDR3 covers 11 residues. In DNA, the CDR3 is TGTGCCAGCAGCTTGAACTATGGCTACACCTTC. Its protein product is CASSLNYGYTF.

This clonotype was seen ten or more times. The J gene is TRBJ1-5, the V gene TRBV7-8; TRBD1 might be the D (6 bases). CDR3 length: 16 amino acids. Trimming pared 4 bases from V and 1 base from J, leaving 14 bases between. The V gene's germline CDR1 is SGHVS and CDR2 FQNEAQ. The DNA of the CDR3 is TGTGCCAGCAGCTGGGGGGCGGTTGGAAGCAATCAGCCCCAGCATTTT. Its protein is CASSWGAVGSNQPQHF. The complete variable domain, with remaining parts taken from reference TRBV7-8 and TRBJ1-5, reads GAGVSQSPRYKVAKRGQDVALRCDPISGHVSLFWYQQALGQGPEFLTYFQNEAQLDKSGLPSDRFFAERPEGSVSTLKIQRTQQEDSAVYLCASSWGAVGSNQPQHFGDGTRLSIL.

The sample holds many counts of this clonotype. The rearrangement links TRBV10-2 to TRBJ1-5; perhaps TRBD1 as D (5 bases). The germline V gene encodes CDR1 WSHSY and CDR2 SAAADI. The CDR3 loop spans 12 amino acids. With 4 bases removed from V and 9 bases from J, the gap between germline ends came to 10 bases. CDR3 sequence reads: CASSGDRGPQHF. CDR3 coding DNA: TGCGCCAGCAGTGGGGACCGGGGGCCCCAGCATTTT.

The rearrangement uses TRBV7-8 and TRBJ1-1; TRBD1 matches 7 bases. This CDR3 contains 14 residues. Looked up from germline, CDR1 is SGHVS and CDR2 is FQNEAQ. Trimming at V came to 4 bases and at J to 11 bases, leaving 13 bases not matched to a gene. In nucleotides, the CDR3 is TGTGCCAGCAGCTCAACCTACCCAGGGACAGAGGCTTTCTTT. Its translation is CASSSTYPGTEAFF.

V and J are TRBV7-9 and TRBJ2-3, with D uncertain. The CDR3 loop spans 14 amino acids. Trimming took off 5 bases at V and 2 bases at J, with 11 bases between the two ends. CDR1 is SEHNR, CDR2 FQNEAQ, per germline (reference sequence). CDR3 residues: CASSPSSHTDTQYF. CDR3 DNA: TGTGCCAGCAGCCCCTCCTCCCACACAGATACGCAGTATTTT. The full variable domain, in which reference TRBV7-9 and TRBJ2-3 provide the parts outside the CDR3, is DTGVSQNPRHKITKRGQNVTFRCDPISEHNRLYWYRQTLGQGPEFLTYFQNEAQLEKSRLLSDRFSAERPKGSFSTLEIQRTEQGDSAMYLCASSPSSHTDTQYFGPGTRLTVL.

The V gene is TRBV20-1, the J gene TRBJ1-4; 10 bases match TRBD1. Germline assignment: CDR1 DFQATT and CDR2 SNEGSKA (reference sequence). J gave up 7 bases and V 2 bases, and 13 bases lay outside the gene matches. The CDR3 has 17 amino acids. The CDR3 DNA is TGCAGTGCTAGACCGACAGGGGGCGCGAGGGAAGGTGAAAAACTGTTTTTT. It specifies CSARPTGGAREGEKLFF.